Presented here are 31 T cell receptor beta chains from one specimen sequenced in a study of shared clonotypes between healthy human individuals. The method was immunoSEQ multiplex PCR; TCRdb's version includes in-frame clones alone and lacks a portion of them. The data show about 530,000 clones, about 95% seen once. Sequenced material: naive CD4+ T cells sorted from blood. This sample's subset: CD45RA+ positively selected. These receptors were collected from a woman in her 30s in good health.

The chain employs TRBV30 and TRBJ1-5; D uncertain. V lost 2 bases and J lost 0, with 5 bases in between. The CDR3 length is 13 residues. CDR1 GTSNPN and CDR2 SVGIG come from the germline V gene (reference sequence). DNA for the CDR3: TGTGCCTGGAGTCACAATAGCAATCAGCCCCAGCATTTT. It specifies CAWSHNSNQPQHF.

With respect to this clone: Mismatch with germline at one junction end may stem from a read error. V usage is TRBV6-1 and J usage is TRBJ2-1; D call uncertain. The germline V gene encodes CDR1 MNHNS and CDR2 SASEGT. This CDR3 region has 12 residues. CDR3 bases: TGTGCCATCAGTGAGCGTGGGGATGAGCAGTTCTTC. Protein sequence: CAISERGDEQFF.

DNA of the CDR3: TGTGCCAGCAGTTTATATAGCGGGGGGTACACAGATACGCAGTATTTT. This encodes CASSLYSGGYTDTQYF. V is TRBV28 and J is TRBJ2-3, with TRBD2 matching over 10 bases. The CDR3 runs 16 residues. Germline CDR1 is MDHEN and CDR2 is SYDVKM. With 1 base clipped from V and 2 bases from J, the junction kept 3 bases outside the gene matches.

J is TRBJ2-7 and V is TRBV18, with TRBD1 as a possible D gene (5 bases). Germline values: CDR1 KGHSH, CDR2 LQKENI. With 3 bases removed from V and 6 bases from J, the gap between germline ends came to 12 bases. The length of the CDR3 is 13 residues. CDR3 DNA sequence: TGTGCCAGCTCACCCGCAGGGCCGGGCGAGCAGTACTTC. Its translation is CASSPAGPGEQYF. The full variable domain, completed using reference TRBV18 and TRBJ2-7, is NAGVMQNPRHLVRRRGQEARLRCSPMKGHSHVYWYRQLPEEGLKFMVYLQKENIIDESGMPKERFSAEFPKEGPSILRIQQVVRGDSAAYFCASSPAGPGEQYFGPGTRLTVT.

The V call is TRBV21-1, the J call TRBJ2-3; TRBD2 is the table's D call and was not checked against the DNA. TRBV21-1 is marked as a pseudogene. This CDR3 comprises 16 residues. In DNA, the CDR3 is TGTGCCAGCAGCAAAGCCCTAGCAGCCCGCACAGATACGCAGTATTTT. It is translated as CASSKALAARTDTQYF.

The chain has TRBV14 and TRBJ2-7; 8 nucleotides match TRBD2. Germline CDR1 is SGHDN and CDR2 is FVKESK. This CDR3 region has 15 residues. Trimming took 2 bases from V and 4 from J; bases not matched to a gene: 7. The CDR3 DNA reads TGTGCCAGCAGCCAACAGTCGGGAGGGAATTACGAGCAGTACTTC. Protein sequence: CASSQQSGGNYEQYF.

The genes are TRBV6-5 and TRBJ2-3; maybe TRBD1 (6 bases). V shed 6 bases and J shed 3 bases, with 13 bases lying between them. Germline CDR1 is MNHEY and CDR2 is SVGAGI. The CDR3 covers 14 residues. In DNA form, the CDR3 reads TGTGCCAGCAGGTACAGGGAATCAACAGATACGCAGTATTTT. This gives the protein CASRYRESTDTQYF.

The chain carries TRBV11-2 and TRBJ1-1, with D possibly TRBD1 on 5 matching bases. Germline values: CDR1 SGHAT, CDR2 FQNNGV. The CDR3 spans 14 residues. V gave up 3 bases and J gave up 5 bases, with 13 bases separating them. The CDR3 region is CASSLGREDTEAFF. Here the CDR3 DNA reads TGTGCCAGCAGCTTGGGCAGGGAGGATACTGAAGCTTTCTTT.

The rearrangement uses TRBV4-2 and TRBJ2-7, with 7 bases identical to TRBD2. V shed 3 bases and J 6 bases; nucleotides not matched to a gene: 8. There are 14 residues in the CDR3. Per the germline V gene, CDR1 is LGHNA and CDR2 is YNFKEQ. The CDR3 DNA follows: TGTGCCAGCAGCCAGCCCGGGACTACCCTCGAGCAGTACTTC. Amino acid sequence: CASSQPGTTLEQYF.

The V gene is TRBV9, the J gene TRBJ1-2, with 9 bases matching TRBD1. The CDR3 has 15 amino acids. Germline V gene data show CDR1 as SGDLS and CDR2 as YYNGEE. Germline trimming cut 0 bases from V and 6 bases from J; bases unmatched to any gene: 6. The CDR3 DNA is TGTGCCAGCAGCGTAGTGAGGACAGGGGAAAATGGCTACACCTTC. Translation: CASSVVRTGENGYTF.

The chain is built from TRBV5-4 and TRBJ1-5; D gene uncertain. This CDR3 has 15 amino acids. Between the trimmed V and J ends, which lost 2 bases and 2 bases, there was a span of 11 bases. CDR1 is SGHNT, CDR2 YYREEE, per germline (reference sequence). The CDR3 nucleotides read TGTGCCAGCAGCTTCTCGCTAGAAGGCAATCAGCCCCAGCATTTT. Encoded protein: CASSFSLEGNQPQHF.

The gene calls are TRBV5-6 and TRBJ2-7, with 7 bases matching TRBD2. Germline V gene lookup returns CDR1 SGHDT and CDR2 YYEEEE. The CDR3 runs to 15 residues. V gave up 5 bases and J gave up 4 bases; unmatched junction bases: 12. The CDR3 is CASSPVLARFYEQYF. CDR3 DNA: TGTGCCAGCAGTCCCGTACTAGCGAGATTTTACGAGCAGTACTTC.

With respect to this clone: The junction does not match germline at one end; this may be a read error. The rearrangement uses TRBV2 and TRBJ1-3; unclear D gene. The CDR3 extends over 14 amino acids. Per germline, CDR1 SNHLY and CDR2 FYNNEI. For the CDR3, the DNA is TGTGCCAGCAGTAAAGCTGGCTCTGGAAACACCATATATTTT. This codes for CASSKAGSGNTIYF.

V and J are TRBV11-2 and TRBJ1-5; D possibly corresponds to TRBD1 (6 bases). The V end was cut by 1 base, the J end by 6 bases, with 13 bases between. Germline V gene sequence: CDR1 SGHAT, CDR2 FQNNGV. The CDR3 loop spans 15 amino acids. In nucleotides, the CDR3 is TGTGCCAGCAGCTTAGTAACAGGGTTCACTCAGCCCCAGCATTTT. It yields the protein CASSLVTGFTQPQHF.

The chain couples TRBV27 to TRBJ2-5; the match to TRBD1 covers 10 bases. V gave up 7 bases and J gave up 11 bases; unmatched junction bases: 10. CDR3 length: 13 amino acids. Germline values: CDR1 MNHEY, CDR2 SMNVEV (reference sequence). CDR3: CASIGTGEYKQYF. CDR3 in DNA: TGTGCCAGCATTGGGACAGGGGAATATAAGCAGTACTTC.

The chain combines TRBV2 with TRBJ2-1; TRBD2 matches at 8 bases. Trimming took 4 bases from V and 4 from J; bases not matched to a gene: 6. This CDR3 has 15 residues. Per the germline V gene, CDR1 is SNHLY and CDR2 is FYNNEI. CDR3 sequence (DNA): TGTGCCAGCAGTGGAGCCGGGAGGGGTTACAATGAGCAGTTCTTC. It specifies CASSGAGRGYNEQFF.

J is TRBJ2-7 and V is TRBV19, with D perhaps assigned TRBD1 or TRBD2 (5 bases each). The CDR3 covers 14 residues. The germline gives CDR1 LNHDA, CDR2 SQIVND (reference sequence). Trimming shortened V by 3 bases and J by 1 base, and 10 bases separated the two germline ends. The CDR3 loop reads CASSIVGDSYEQYF. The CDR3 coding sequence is TGTGCCAGTAGTATTGTGGGGGATTCCTACGAGCAGTACTTC.

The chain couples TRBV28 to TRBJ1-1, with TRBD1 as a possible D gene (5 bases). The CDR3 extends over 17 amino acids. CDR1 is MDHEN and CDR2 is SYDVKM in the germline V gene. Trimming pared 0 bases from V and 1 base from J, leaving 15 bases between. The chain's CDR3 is CASSLWRTGRRNTEAFF. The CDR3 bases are TGTGCCAGCAGTTTATGGAGGACGGGACGGCGGAACACTGAAGCTTTCTTT.

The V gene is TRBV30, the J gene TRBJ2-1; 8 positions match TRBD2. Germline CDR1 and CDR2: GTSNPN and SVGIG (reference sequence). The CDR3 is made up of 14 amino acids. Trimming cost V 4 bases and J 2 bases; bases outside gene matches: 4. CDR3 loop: CAWNGRATYNEQFF. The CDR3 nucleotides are TGTGCCTGGAACGGGAGGGCCACCTACAATGAGCAGTTCTTC. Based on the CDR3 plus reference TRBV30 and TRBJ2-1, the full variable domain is SQTIHQWPATLVQPVGSPLSLECTVEGTSNPNLYWYRQAAGRGLQLLFYSVGIGQISSEVPQNLSASRPQDRQFILSSKKLLLSDSGFYLCAWNGRATYNEQFFGPGTRLTVL.

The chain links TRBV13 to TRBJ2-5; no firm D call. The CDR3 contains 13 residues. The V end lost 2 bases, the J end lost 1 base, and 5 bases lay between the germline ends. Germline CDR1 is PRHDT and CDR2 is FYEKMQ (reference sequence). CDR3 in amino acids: CASSLKGQETQYF. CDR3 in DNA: TGTGCCAGCAGCTTAAAGGGCCAAGAGACCCAGTACTTC. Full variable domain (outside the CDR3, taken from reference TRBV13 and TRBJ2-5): AAGVIQSPRHLIKEKRETATLKCYPIPRHDTVYWYQQGPGQDPQFLISFYEKMQSDKGSIPDRFSAQQFSDYHSELNMSSLELGDSALYFCASSLKGQETQYFGPGTRLLVL.

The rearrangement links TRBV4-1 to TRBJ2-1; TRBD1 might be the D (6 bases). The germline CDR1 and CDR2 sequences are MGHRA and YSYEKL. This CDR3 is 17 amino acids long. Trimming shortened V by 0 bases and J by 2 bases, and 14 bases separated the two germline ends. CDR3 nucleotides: TGCGCCAGCAGCCAAGATTATAACAGGGTTACCTACAATGAGCAGTTCTTC. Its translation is CASSQDYNRVTYNEQFF.

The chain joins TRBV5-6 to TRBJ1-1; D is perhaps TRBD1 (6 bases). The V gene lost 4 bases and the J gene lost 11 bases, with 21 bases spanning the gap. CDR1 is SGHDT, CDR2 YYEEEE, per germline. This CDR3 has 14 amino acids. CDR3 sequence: CASSLLGGTHSAFF. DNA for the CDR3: TGTGCCAGCAGCCTGCTAGGGGGTACCCACTCGGCTTTCTTT.

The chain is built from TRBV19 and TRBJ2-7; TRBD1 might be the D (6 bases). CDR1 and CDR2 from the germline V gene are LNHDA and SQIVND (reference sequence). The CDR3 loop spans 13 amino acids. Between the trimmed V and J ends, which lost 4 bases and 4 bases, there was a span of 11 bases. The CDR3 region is CASSRTDTYEQYF. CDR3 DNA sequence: TGTGCCAGTAGTAGGACAGATACGTACGAGCAGTACTTC.

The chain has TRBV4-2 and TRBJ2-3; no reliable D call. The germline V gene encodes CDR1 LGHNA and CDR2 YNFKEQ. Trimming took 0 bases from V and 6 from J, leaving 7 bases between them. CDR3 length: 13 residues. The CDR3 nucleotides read TGTGCCAGCAGCCAAGACAAGGCTGATACGCAGTATTTT. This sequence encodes CASSQDKADTQYF.

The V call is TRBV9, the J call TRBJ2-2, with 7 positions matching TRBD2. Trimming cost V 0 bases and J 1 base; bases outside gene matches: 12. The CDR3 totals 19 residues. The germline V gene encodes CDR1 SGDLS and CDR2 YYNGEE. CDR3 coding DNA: TGTGCCAGCAGCGTAGGAGTTTCCGCGGGAGACCTGAACACCGGGGAGCTGTTTTTT. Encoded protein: CASSVGVSAGDLNTGELFF.

The chain's CDR3 is CASSSRVGYGYTF. DNA of the CDR3: TGTGCCAGCAGCTCAAGGGTGGGCTATGGCTACACCTTC. V and J are TRBV7-9 and TRBJ1-2, with D uncertain. Trimming took off 4 bases at V and 4 bases at J, with 10 bases between the two ends. Germline V gene sequence: CDR1 SEHNR, CDR2 FQNEAQ (reference sequence). The CDR3 is made up of 13 amino acids.

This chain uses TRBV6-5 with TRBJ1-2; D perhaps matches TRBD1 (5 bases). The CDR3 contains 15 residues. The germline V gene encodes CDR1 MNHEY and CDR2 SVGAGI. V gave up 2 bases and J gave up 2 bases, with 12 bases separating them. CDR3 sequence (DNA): TGTGCCAGCAGTTACGCTAGGGGAGAAAACTATGGCTACACCTTC. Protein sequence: CASSYARGENYGYTF.

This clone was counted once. The CDR3 DNA is TGTGCCAGCTCACCATTAATTACTGAGAACACTGAAGCTTTCTTT. Translated, it gives CASSPLITENTEAFF. The chain joins TRBV18 to TRBJ1-1; no clear D gene. Germline-derived CDR1 and CDR2 are KGHSH and LQKENI. V was pared by 2 bases and J by 1 base, with 11 bases between. The CDR3 is 15 residues long.

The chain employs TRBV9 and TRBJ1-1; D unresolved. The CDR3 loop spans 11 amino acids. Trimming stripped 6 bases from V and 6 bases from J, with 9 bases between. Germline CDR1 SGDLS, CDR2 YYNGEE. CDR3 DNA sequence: TGTGCCAGCAACAGACCCCCTGAAGCTTTCTTT. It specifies CASNRPPEAFF.

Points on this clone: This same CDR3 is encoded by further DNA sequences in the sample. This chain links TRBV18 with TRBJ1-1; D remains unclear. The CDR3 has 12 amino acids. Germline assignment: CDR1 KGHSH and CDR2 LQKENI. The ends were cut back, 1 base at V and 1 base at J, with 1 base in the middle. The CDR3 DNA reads TGTGCCAGCTCACCACGGAACACTGAAGCTTTCTTT. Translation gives CASSPRNTEAFF.

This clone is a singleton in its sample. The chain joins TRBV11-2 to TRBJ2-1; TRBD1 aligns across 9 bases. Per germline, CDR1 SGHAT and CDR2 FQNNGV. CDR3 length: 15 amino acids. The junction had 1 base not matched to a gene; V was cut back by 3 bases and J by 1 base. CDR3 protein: CASSLGQGSYNEQFF. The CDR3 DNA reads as TGTGCCAGCAGCTTGGGACAGGGATCCTACAATGAGCAGTTCTTC.